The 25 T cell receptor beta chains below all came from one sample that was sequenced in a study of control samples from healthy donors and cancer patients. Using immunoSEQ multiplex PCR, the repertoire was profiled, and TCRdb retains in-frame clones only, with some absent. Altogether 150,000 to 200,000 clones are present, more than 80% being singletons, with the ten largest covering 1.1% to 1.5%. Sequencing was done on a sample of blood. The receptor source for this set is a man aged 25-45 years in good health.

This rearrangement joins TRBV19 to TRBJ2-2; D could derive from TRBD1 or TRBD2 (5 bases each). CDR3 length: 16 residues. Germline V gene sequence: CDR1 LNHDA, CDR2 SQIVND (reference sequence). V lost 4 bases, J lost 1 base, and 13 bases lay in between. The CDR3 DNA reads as TGTGCCAGTAGTAGGGACGCCATGGGGAACACCGGGGAGCTGTTTTTT. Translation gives CASSRDAMGNTGELFF.

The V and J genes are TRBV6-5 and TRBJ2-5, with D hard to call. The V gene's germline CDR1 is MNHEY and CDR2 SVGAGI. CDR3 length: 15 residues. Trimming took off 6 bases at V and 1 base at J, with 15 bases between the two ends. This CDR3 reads CASSLTWAVQETQYF. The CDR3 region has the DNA TGTGCCAGCAGCCTGACGTGGGCGGTCCAAGAGACCCAGTACTTC.

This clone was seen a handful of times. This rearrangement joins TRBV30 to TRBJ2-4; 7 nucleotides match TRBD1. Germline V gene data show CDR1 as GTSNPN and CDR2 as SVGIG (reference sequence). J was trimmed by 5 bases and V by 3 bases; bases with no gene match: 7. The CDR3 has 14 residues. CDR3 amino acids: CAWRGDRDENIQYF. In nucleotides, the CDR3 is TGTGCCTGGAGAGGAGACAGGGACGAAAACATTCAGTACTTC. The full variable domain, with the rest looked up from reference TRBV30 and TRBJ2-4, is SQTIHQWPATLVQPVGSPLSLECTVEGTSNPNLYWYRQAAGRGLQLLFYSVGIGQISSEVPQNLSASRPQDRQFILSSKKLLLSDSGFYLCAWRGDRDENIQYFGAGTRLSVL.

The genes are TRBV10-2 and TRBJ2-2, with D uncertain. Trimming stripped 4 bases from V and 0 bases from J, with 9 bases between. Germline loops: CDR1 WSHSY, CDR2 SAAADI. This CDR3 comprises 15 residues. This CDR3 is CASSASQSNTGELFF. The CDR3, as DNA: TGCGCCAGCAGTGCTTCGCAATCGAACACCGGGGAGCTGTTTTTT.

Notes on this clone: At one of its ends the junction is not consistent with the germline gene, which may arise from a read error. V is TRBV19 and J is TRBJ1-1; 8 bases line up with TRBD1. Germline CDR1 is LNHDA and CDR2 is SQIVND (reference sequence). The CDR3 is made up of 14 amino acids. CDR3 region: CASKPDRVFTEAFF. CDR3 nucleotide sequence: TGTGCGAGTAAGCCGGACAGGGTATTTACTGAAGCTTTCTTT.

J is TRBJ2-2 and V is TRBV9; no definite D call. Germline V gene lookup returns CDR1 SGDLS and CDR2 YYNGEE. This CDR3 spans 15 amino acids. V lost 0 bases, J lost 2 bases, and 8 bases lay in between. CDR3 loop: CASSVGSRNTGELFF. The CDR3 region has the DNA TGTGCCAGCAGCGTAGGTAGTCGAAACACCGGGGAGCTGTTTTTT.

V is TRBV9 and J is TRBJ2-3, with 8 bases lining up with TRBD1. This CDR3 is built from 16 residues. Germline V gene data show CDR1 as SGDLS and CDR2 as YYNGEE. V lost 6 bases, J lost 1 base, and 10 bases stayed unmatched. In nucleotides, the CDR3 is TGTGCCAGCACAACCTCCGGGACAGGCGGCACAGATACGCAGTATTTT. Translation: CASTTSGTGGTDTQYF.

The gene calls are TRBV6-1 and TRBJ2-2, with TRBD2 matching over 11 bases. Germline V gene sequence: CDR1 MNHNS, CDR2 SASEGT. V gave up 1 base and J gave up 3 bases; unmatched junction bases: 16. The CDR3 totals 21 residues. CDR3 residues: CASSEEGGGQRLAGYTGELFF. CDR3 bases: TGTGCCAGCAGTGAAGAGGGAGGGGGACAGAGACTAGCGGGATACACCGGGGAGCTGTTTTTT.

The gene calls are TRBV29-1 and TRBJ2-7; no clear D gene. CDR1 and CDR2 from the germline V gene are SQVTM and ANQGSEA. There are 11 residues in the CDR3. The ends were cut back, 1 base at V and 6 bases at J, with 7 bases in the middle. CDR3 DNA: TGCAGCGTTGAAGCTGTTCGCGAGCAGTACTTC. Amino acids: CSVEAVREQYF.

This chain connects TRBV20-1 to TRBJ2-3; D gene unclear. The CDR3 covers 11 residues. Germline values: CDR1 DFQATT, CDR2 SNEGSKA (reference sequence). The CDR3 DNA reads TGCAGCCCGACCAGCACAGATACGCAGTATTTT. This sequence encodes CSPTSTDTQYF.

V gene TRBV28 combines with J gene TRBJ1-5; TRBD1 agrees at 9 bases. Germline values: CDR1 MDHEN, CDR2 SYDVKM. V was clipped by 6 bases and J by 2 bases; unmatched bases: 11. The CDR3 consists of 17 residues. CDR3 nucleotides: TGTGCCAGCAGCGAGATCCGGGACAGGGAACGCAATCAGCCCCAGCATTTT. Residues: CASSEIRDRERNQPQHF.

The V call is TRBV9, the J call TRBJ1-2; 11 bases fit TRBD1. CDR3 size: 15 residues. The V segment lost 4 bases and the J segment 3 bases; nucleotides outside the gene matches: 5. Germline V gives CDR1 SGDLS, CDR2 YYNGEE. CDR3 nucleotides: TGTGCCAGCAGCCCAGGGACAGGGGGTTACTATGGCTACACCTTC. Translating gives CASSPGTGGYYGYTF.

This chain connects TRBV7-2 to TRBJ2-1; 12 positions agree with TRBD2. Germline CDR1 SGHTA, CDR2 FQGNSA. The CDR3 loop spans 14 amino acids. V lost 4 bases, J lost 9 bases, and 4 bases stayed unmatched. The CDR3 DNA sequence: TGTGCCAGCAGCTACGGACTAGCGGGAAGTGAGCAGTTCTTC. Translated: CASSYGLAGSEQFF. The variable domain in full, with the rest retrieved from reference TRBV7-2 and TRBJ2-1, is GAGVSQSPSNKVTEKGKDVELRCDPISGHTALYWYRQSLGQGLEFLIYFQGNSAPDKSGLPSDRFSAERTGGSVSTLTIQRTQQEDSAVYLCASSYGLAGSEQFFGPGTRLTVL.

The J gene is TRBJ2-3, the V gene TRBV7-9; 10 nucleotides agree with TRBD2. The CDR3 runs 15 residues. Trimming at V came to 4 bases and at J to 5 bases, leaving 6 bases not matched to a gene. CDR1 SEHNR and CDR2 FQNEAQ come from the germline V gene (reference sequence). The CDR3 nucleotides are TGTGCCAGCAGCTCACCTAGCGGGGGATTAGATACGCAGTATTTT. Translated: CASSSPSGGLDTQYF.

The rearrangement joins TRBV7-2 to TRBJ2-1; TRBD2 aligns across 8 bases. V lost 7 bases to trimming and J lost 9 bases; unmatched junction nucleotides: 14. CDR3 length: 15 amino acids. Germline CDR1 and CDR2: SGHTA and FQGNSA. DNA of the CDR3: TGTGCCAGCAACCCTCCCGGGACTAGGAACGGTGAGCAGTTCTTC. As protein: CASNPPGTRNGEQFF.

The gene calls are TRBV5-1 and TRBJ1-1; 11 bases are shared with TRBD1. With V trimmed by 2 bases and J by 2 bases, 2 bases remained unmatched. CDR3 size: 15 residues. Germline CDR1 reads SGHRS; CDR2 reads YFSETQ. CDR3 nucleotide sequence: TGCGCCAGCAGCTTCAGGACAGGGGGCAACACTGAAGCTTTCTTT. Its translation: CASSFRTGGNTEAFF.

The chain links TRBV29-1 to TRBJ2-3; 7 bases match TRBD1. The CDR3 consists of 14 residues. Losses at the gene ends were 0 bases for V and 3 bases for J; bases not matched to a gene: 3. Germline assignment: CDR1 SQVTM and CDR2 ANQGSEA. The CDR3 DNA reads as TGCAGCGTTGAAGAGACAGGGTGGACAGATACGCAGTATTTT. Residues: CSVEETGWTDTQYF.

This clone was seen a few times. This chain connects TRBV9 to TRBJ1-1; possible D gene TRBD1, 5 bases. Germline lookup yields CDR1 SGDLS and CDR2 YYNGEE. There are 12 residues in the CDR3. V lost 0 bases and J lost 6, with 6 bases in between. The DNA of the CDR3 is TGTGCCAGCAGCGTAGCGGGGGCTGAAGCTTTCTTT. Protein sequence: CASSVAGAEAFF.

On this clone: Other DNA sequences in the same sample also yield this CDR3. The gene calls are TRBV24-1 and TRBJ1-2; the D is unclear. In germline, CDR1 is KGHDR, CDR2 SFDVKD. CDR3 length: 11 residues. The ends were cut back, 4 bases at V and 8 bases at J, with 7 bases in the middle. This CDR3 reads CATSDGYGYTF. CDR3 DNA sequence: TGTGCCACCAGTGACGGGTACGGCTACACCTTC.

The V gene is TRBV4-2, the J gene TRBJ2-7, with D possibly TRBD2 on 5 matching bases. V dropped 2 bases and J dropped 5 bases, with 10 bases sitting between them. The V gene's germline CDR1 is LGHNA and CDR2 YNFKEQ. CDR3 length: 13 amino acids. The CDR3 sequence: CASSQLHGNEQYF. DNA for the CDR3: TGTGCCAGCAGCCAACTCCACGGGAACGAGCAGTACTTC.

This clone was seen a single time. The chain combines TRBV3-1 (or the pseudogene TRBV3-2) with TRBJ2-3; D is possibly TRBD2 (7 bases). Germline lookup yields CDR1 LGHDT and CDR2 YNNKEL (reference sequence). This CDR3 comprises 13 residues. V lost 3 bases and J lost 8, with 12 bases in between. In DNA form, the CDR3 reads TGTGCCAGCAGCCACCCAGGGGAGGGTACGCAGTATTTT. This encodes CASSHPGEGTQYF.

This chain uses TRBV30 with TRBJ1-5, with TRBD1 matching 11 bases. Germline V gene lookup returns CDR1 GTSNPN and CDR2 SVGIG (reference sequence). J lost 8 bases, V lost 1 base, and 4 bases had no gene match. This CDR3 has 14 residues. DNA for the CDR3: TGTGCCTGGAGTGCGGGACAGGGGGGAGAGCCCCAGCATTTT. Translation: CAWSAGQGGEPQHF. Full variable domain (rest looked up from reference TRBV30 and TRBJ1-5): SQTIHQWPATLVQPVGSPLSLECTVEGTSNPNLYWYRQAAGRGLQLLFYSVGIGQISSEVPQNLSASRPQDRQFILSSKKLLLSDSGFYLCAWSAGQGGEPQHFGDGTRLSIL.

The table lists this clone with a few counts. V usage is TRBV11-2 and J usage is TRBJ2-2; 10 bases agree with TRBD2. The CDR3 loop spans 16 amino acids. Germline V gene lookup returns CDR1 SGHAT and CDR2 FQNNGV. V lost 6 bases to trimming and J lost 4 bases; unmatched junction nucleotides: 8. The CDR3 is CASSSTSGAVTGELFF. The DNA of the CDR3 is TGTGCCAGCAGTTCCACTAGCGGGGCGGTCACCGGGGAGCTGTTTTTT.

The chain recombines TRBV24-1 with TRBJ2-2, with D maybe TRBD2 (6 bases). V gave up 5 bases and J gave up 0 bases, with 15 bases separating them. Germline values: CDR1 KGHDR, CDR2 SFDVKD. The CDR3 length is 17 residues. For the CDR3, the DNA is TGTGCCACCAGTGGGGTTTGGGGGGACCCGAACACCGGGGAGCTGTTTTTT. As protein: CATSGVWGDPNTGELFF.

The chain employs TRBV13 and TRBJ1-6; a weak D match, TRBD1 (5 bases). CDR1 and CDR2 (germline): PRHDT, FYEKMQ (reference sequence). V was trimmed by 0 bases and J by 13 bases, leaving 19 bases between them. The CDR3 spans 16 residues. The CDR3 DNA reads TGTGCCAGCAGCTTAGGCGAGTCAGGGTCTGGGGCGCCCCTCCACTTT. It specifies CASSLGESGSGAPLHF.